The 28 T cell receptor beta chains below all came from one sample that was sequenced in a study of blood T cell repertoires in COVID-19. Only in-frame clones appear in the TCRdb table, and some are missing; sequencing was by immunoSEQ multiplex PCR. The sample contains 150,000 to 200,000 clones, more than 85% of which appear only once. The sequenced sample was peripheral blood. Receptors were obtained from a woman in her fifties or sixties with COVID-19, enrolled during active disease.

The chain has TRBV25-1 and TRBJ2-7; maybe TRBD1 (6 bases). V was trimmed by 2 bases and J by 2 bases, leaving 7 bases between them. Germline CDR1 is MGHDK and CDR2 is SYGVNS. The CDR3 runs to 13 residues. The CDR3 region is CASSERGTYEQYF. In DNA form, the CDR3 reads TGTGCCAGCAGTGAAAGGGGGACCTACGAGCAGTACTTC.

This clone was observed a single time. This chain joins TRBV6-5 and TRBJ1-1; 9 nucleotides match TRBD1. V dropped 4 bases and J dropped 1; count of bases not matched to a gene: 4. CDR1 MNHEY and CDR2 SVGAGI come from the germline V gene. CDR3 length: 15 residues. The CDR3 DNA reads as TGTGCCAGCAGTTCAAGGACAGGGGCGAACACTGAAGCTTTCTTT. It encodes CASSSRTGANTEAFF.

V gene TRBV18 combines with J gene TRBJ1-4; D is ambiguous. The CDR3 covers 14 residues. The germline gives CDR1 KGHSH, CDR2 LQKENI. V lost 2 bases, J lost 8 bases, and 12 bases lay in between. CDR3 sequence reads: CASSPLSGGEKLFF. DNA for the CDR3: TGTGCCAGCTCACCATTAAGTGGAGGAGAAAAACTGTTTTTT.

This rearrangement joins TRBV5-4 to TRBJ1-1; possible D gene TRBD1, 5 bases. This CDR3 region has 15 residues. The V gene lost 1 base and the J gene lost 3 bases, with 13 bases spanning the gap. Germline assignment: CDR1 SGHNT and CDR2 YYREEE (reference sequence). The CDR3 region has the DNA TGTGCCAGCAGCTTGACAGGAGATGAAGACACTGAAGCTTTCTTT. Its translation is CASSLTGDEDTEAFF.

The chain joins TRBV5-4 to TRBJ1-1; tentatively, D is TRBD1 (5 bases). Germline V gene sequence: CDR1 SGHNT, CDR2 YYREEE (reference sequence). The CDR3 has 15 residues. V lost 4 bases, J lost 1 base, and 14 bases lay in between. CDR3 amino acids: CASSRKQVGNTEAFF. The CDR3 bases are TGTGCCAGCAGCAGAAAACAGGTGGGGAACACTGAAGCTTTCTTT.

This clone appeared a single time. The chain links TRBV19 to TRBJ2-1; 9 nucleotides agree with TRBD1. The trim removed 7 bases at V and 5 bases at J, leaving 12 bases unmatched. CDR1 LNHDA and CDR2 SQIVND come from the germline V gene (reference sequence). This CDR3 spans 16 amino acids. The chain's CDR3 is CASTHRGTGKHNEQFF. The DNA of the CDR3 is TGTGCCAGTACCCACAGGGGGACAGGGAAACACAATGAGCAGTTCTTC.

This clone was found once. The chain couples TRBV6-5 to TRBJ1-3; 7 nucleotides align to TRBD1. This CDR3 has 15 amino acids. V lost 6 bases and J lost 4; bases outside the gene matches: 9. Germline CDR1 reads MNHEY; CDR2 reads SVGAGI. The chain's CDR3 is CASRAITGVGNTIYF. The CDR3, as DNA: TGTGCCAGCAGGGCTATTACAGGGGTCGGAAACACCATATATTTT.

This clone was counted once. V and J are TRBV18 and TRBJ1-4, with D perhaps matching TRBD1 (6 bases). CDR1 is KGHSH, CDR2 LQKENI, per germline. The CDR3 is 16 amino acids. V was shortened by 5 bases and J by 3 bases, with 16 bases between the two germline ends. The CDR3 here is CASSAHRVGANEKLFF. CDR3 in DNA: TGTGCCAGCTCAGCCCACAGGGTAGGGGCTAATGAAAAACTGTTTTTT.

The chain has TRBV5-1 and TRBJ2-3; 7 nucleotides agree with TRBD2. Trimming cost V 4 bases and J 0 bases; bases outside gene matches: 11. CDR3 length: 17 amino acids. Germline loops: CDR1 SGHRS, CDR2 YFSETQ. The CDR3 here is CASSRLRGDRSTDTQYF. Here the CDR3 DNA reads TGCGCCAGCAGCCGACTACGGGGGGATCGGAGCACAGATACGCAGTATTTT.

The CDR3 region has the DNA TGTGCCAGCTCCCCGGCAGGGGGAACAGATACGCAGTATTTT. It encodes CASSPAGGTDTQYF. The chain has TRBV18 and TRBJ2-3; 7 positions match TRBD1. This CDR3 spans 14 amino acids. The germline V gene encodes CDR1 KGHSH and CDR2 LQKENI. The V and J ends lost 6 bases and 3 bases, in that order; junction bases with no gene match: 6.

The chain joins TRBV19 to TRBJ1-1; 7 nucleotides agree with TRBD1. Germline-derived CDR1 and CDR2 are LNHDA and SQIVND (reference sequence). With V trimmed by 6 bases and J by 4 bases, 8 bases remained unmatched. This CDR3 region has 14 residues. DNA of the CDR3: TGTGCCAGTAGCCAGACAGGGTCTGGCACTGAAGCTTTCTTT. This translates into CASSQTGSGTEAFF.

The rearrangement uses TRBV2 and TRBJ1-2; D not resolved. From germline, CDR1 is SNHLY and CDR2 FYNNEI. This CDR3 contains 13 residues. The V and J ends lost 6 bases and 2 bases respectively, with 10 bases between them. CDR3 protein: CASSRNRNYGYTF. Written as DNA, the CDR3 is TGTGCCAGCAGCAGGAATAGGAACTATGGCTACACCTTC. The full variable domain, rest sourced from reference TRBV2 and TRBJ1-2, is EPEVTQTPSHQVTQMGQEVILRCVPISNHLYFYWYRQILGQKVEFLVSFYNNEISEKSEIFDDQFSVERPDGSNFTLKIRSTKLEDSAMYFCASSRNRNYGYTFGSGTRLTVV.

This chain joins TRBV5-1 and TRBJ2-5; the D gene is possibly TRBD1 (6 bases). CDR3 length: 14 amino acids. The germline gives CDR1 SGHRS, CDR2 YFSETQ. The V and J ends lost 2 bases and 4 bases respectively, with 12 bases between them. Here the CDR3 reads CASSLGQPPETQYF. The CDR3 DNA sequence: TGCGCCAGCAGCTTAGGACAGCCCCCAGAGACCCAGTACTTC. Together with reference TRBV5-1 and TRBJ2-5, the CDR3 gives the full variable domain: KAGVTQTPRYLIKTRGQQVTLSCSPISGHRSVSWYQQTPGQGLQFLFEYFSETQRNKGNFPGRFSGRQFSNSRSEMNVSTLELGDSALYLCASSLGQPPETQYFGPGTRLLVL.

The CDR3 loop is CAISELGQGNTEAFF. In DNA form, the CDR3 reads TGTGCCATCAGTGAGTTGGGACAGGGGAACACTGAAGCTTTCTTT. The chain couples TRBV10-3 to TRBJ1-1, with 9 bases identical to TRBD1. This CDR3 has 15 residues. V lost 1 base, J lost 1 base, and 1 base stayed unmatched. CDR1 and CDR2 (germline): ENHRY, SYGVKD.

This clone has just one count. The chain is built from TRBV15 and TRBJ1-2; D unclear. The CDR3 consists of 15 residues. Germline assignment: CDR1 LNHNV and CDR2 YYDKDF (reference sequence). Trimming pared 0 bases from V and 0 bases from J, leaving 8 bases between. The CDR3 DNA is TGTGCCACCAGCAGAGATACGGGGTCTAACTATGGCTACACCTTC. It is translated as CATSRDTGSNYGYTF.

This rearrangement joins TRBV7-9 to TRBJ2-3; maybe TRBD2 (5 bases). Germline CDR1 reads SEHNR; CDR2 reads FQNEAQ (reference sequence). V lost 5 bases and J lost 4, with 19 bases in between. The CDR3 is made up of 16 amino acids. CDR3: CASSHRGRGASDTQYF. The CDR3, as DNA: TGTGCCAGCAGCCACCGAGGGAGAGGAGCGTCAGATACGCAGTATTTT.

This CDR3 reads CASSRNPGTADTQYF. CDR3 nucleotide sequence: TGCGCCAGCAGCCGCAACCCCGGGACAGCAGATACGCAGTATTTT. V is TRBV5-1 and J is TRBJ2-3; 7 bases align to TRBD1. Germline assignment: CDR1 SGHRS and CDR2 YFSETQ. The V segment lost 4 bases and the J segment 4 bases; nucleotides outside the gene matches: 9. The CDR3 has 15 residues.

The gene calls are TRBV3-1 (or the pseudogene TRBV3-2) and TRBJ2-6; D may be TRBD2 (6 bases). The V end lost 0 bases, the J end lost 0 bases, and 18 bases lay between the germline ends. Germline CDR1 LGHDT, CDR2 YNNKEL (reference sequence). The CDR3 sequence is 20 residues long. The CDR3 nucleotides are TGTGCCAGCAGCCAAGAAAGGTCGCGGGGCAGAAGCTCTGGGGCCAACGTCCTGACTTTC. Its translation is CASSQERSRGRSSGANVLTF.

CDR3 nucleotide sequence: TGTGCCAGCAGTGAACAGGTTAACTATGGCTACACCTTC. Residues: CASSEQVNYGYTF. The chain links TRBV2 to TRBJ1-2, with D unclear. Trimming left V 2 bases short and J 1 base short, with 5 bases between. The CDR3 is 13 residues long. CDR1 SNHLY and CDR2 FYNNEI come from the germline V gene.

The CDR3 region has the DNA TGTGCTAGTGGTTTGTGGGGCGGGGGTACTTCCTACAATGAGCAGTTCTTC. This codes for CASGLWGGGTSYNEQFF. The chain combines TRBV12-5 with TRBJ2-1; TRBD2 aligns across 7 bases. Germline assignment: CDR1 LGHNT and CDR2 FRNRAP. V shed 2 bases and J 1 base; nucleotides not matched to a gene: 8. This CDR3 comprises 17 residues.

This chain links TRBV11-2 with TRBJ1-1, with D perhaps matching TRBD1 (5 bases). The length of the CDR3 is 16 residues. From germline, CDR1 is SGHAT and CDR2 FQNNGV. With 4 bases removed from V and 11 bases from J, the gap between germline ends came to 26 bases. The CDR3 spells CASSSYGLNRGTGAFF. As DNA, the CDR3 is TGTGCCAGCAGCTCATATGGGTTAAACCGTGGGACTGGGGCTTTCTTT. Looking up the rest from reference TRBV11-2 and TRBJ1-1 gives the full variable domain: EAGVAQSPRYKIIEKRQSVAFWCNPISGHATLYWYQQILGQGPKLLIQFQNNGVVDDSQLPKDRFSAERLKGVDSTLKIQPAKLEDSAVYLCASSSYGLNRGTGAFFGQGTRLTVV.

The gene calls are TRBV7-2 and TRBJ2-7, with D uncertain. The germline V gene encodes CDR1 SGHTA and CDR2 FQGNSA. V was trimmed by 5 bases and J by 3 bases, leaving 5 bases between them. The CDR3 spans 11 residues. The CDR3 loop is CASSPGYEQYF. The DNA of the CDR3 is TGTGCCAGCAGCCCCGGCTACGAGCAGTACTTC. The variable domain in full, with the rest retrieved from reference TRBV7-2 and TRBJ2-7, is GAGVSQSPSNKVTEKGKDVELRCDPISGHTALYWYRQSLGQGLEFLIYFQGNSAPDKSGLPSDRFSAERTGGSVSTLTIQRTQQEDSAVYLCASSPGYEQYFGPGTRLTVT.

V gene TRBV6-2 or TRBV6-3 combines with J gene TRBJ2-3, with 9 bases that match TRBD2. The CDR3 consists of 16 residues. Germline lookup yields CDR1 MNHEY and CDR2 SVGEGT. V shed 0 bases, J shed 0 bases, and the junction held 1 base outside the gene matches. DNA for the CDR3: TGTGCCAGCAGTTACTCTAGCGGGGGAAGCACAGATACGCAGTATTTT. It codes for CASSYSSGGSTDTQYF.

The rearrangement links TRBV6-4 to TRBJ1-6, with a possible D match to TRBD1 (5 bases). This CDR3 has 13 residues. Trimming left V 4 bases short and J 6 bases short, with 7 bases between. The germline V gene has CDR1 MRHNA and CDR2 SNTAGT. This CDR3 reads CASSADSNSPLHF. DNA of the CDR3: TGTGCCAGCAGTGCTGACAGTAATTCACCCCTCCACTTT.

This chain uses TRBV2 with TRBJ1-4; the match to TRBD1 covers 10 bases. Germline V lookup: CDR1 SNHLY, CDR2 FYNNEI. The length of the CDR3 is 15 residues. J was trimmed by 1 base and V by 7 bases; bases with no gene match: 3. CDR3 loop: CASKRDRGTNEKLFF. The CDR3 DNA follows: TGTGCCAGCAAAAGGGACAGGGGAACTAATGAAAAACTGTTTTTT. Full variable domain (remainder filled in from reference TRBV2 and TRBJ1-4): EPEVTQTPSHQVTQMGQEVILRCVPISNHLYFYWYRQILGQKVEFLVSFYNNEISEKSEIFDDQFSVERPDGSNFTLKIRSTKLEDSAMYFCASKRDRGTNEKLFFGSGTQLSVL.

CDR3 nucleotide sequence: TGTGCCAGCAGCCTACCTCGTAGGGAGTACTCCTACGAGCAGTACTTC. Protein sequence: CASSLPRREYSYEQYF. The chain joins TRBV7-9 to TRBJ2-7; TRBD2 might be the D (5 bases). CDR3 length: 16 residues. Germline V CDR1 and CDR2: SEHNR, FQNEAQ (reference sequence). V was clipped by 5 bases and J by 0 bases, with 17 bases between them.

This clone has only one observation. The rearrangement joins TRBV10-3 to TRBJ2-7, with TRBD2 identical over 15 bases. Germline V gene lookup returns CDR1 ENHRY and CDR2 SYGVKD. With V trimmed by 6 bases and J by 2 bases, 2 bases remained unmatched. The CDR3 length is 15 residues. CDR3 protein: CAIRGTSGGPYEQYF. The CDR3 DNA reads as TGTGCCATCAGGGGGACTAGCGGGGGGCCCTACGAGCAGTACTTC.

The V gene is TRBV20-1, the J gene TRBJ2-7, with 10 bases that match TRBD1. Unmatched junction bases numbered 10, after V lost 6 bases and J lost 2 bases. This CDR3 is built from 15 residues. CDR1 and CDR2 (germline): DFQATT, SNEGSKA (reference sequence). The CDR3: CSASDRTGGPYEQYF. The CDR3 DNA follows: TGCAGTGCAAGTGACCGGACAGGGGGACCCTACGAGCAGTACTTC.